This passage covers 3 T cell receptor beta chains from one sample sequenced in a study of cytomegalovirus exposure and HLA in healthy donors. The PCR contained 60 Vbeta and 13 Jbeta primers. The method was immunoSEQ multiplex PCR; TCRdb's version includes in-frame clones alone and lacks a portion of them. This repertoire shows about 190,000 clones, 81% found once; its top ten account for roughly 2%. Sequences were obtained from PBMCs. The receptors originated from a woman aged 18-29 years in good health and CMV-seropositive.

V usage is TRBV7-2 and J usage is TRBJ2-5, with 10 bases identical to TRBD1. The ends lost 4 bases at V and 8 bases at J; junction bases unmatched: 7. The length of the CDR3 is 14 residues. Germline V gives CDR1 SGHTA, CDR2 FQGNSA. The CDR3 region is CASSSGTGASTQYF. The CDR3 DNA reads TGTGCCAGCAGCTCCGGGACAGGGGCATCAACCCAGTACTTC.

The chain uses TRBV19 and TRBJ2-1; 8 bases are a match to TRBD2. V lost 5 bases to trimming and J lost 6 bases; unmatched junction nucleotides: 12. CDR1 and CDR2 (germline): LNHDA, SQIVND (reference sequence). The CDR3 is 16 residues long. CDR3 bases: TGTGCCAGTAGTGCCCGGATGACTAGCGCGGGCAATGAGCAGTTCTTC. Protein: CASSARMTSAGNEQFF.

This clone was seen only once. The chain couples TRBV29-1 to TRBJ2-2; maybe TRBD2 (7 bases). Germline CDR1 SQVTM, CDR2 ANQGSEA. This CDR3 is 15 amino acids long. V lost 2 bases, J lost 5 bases, and 15 bases lay in between. The CDR3: CSVEMVGGTTGELFF. Written as DNA, the CDR3 is TGCAGCGTTGAAATGGTGGGGGGGACAACCGGGGAGCTGTTTTTT.